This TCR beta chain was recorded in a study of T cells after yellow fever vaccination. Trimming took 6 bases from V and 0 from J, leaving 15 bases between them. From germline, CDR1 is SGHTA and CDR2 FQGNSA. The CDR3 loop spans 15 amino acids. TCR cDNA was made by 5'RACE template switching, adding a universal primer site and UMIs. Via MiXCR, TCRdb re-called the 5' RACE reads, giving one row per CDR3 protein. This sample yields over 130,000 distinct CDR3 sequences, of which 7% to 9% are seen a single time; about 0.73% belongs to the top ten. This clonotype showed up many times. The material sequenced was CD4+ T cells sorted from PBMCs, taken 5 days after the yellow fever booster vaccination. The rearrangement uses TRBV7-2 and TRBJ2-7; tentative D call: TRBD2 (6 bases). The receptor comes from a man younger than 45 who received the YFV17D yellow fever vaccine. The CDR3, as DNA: TGTGCCAGCAGACCCGGGACTTACGGCTCCTACGAGCAGTACTTC. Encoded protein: CASRPGTYGSYEQYF.